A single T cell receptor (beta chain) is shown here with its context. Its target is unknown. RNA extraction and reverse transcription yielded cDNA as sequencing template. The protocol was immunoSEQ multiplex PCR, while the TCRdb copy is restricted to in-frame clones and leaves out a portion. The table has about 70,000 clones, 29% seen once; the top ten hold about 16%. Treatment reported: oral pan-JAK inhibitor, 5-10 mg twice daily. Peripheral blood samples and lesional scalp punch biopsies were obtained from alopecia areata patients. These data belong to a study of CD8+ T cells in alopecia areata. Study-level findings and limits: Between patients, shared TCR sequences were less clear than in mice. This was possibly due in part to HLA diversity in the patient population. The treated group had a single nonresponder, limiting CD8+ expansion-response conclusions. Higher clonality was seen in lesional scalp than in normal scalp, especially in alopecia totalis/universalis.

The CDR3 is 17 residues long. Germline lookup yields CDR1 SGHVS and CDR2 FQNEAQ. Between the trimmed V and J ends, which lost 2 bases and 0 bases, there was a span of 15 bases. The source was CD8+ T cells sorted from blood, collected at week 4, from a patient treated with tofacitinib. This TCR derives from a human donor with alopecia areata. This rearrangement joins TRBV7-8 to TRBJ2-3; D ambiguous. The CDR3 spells CASSLSVPSSSTDTQYF. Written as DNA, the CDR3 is TGTGCCAGCAGCTTAAGTGTTCCAAGCTCAAGCACAGATACGCAGTATTTT.